This T cell receptor beta chain is from a study of shared clonotypes between healthy human individuals. General study findings and limits: Estimated richness was generally greater in naive than memory subsets. In this cohort, only blood was sampled, and tissue repertoires likely differ. Clonotype sharing across several donors was observed for around 4.5% of naive CD4 clonotypes.

The ends lost 0 bases at V and 5 bases at J; junction bases unmatched: 5. This CDR3 spans 15 amino acids. Germline V lookup: CDR1 GTSNPN, CDR2 SVGIG (reference sequence). Remarks on this clone: The antigen is undetermined.

Per sorted-subset replicate PCR, input was around 200 ng DNA, representing roughly 30,000 T cell genomes. Some clones are missing from TCRdb's copy, which holds only in-frame ones; the method was immunoSEQ multiplex PCR. The table records millions of clones, roughly 93% of them present only once. The J gene is TRBJ2-2, the V gene TRBV30; 8 bases line up with TRBD2. The clonotype comes from a man younger than 35 in good health. Some clones in this sample may be carry-over from other donors' samples. The sequencing input was naive CD4+ T cells from PBMCs. Subset meaning: CD45RA+ positively selected. The CDR3 nucleotides are TGTGCCTGGAGTGTCGGGACTAGGGAAACCGGGGAGCTGTTTTTT. Its translation: CAWSVGTRETGELFF.